This T cell receptor beta chain was identified in a study of blood T cell repertoires in COVID-19. Germline loops: CDR1 LNHDA, CDR2 SQIVND (reference sequence). Trimming at V came to 5 bases and at J to 2 bases, leaving 6 bases not matched to a gene. The CDR3 is made up of 16 amino acids. Clones were read by immunoSEQ multiplex PCR, and TCRdb kept only the in-frame ones, dropping some. The table includes roughly 400,000 clones, just under 90% detected once. Recruitment covered fewer than 25 US areas and drew participants whose ages spanned about 18 to 90 years. Cohorts were assigned according to the clinical history that participants reported. The count of this clone is one.

Sequenced input: PBMCs or T cells enriched from blood (not recorded which). The chain has TRBV19 and TRBJ2-7; TRBD2 agrees at 13 bases. This receptor was identified in a woman aged 25 to 39 who had recovered from COVID-19. This CDR3 reads CASSSKLAGGTYEQYF. CDR3 bases: TGTGCCAGTAGTTCTAAACTAGCGGGAGGGACCTACGAGCAGTACTTC. Together with reference TRBV19 and TRBJ2-7, the CDR3 gives the full variable domain: DGGITQSPKYLFRKEGQNVTLSCEQNLNHDAMYWYRQDPGQGLRLIYYSQIVNDFQKGDIAEGYSVSREKKESFPLTVTSAQKNPTAFYLCASSSKLAGGTYEQYFGPGTRLTVT.